What follows are 12 T cell receptor beta chains derived from one specimen sequenced in a study of OX40 agonist ivuxolimab in advanced cancers. Method: immunoSEQ multiplex PCR; TCRdb's copy keeps in-frame clones and lacks some. This table has approximately 79,000 clones, 92% appearing once. The sequencing used CD4+ or CD8+ T cells sorted from blood, collected in a trial of the OX40 agonist ivuxolimab. The receptors shown here come from an adult with an advanced solid tumor such as melanoma, head and neck, liver or kidney cancer.

The gene calls are TRBV4-1 and TRBJ2-7, with D perhaps TRBD2 (7 bases). Germline CDR1 is MGHRA and CDR2 is YSYEKL. The CDR3 length is 15 residues. V dropped 5 bases and J dropped 2 bases, with 16 bases sitting between them. The CDR3 reads CASSSGVGGAYEQYF. CDR3 sequence (DNA): TGCGCCAGCAGCTCCGGCGTAGGGGGGGCCTACGAGCAGTACTTC.

The chain carries TRBV19 and TRBJ2-7; TRBD1 matches at 8 bases. Germline V gene data show CDR1 as LNHDA and CDR2 as SQIVND (reference sequence). This CDR3 is 13 amino acids long. J was trimmed by 7 bases and V by 6 bases; bases with no gene match: 8. CDR3: CASRVQGAREQYF. DNA for the CDR3: TGTGCCAGTAGAGTGCAGGGGGCGCGGGAGCAGTACTTC.

The rearrangement uses TRBV5-8 and TRBJ2-1, with 7 bases fitting TRBD2. V lost 1 base and J lost 1; bases outside the gene matches: 11. Germline V gene sequence: CDR1 SGHTS, CDR2 YDEGEE. The length of the CDR3 is 18 residues. Written as DNA, the CDR3 is TGTGCCAGCAGCTTGAGGGTGGGAGCGGGGTTGTCCTACAATGAGCAGTTCTTC. Translating gives CASSLRVGAGLSYNEQFF.

V and J are TRBV5-6 and TRBJ2-5; D is undetermined. CDR3 size: 15 residues. The germline gives CDR1 SGHDT, CDR2 YYEEEE. V lost 4 bases and J lost 2, with 15 bases in between. The CDR3 sequence: CASSPSTGLQETQYF. The CDR3 nucleotides read TGTGCCAGCAGCCCCTCCACTGGCCTACAAGAGACCCAGTACTTC.

The chain's CDR3 is CASSLLAGGADTQYF. The CDR3 nucleotides are TGCGCCAGCAGCCTACTAGCGGGGGGTGCAGATACGCAGTATTTT. The chain recombines TRBV4-1 with TRBJ2-3; the match to TRBD2 covers 12 bases. Trimming removed 4 bases from V and 4 bases from J; junction bases left unmatched: 3. CDR1 MGHRA and CDR2 YSYEKL come from the germline V gene. The CDR3 runs to 15 residues.

This clone has a single count. This chain joins TRBV29-1 and TRBJ1-2; D is possibly TRBD1 (5 bases). The CDR3 has 11 amino acids. The germline CDR1 and CDR2 sequences are SQVTM and ANQGSEA. The V and J ends lost 1 base and 12 bases respectively, with 12 bases between them. The CDR3 nucleotides are TGCAGCGTTGAAGGGGCAGGGATGGACACCTTC. This codes for CSVEGAGMDTF.

V gene TRBV6-5 combines with J gene TRBJ1-5, with D hard to call. The CDR3 is 13 amino acids. Germline assignment: CDR1 MNHEY and CDR2 SVGAGI. V was cut by 2 bases and J by 2 bases, with 4 bases left in between. The CDR3 reads CASSYGRNQPQHF. The CDR3 DNA is TGTGCCAGCAGTTACGGGCGCAATCAGCCCCAGCATTTT.

The V call is TRBV11-2, the J call TRBJ2-1; TRBD1 matches at 9 bases. The CDR3 is 14 residues long. Germline V lookup: CDR1 SGHAT, CDR2 FQNNGV. V trimming: 6 bases; J trimming: 4 bases; junction bases outside the gene matches: 4. CDR3 in amino acids: CASSPGTGYNEQFF. CDR3 coding DNA: TGTGCCAGCAGTCCCGGGACAGGGTACAATGAGCAGTTCTTC.

The genes are TRBV2 and TRBJ2-5; a possible D gene is TRBD1 (6 bases). The V gene lost 6 bases and the J gene lost 2 bases, with 10 bases spanning the gap. Germline values: CDR1 SNHLY, CDR2 FYNNEI. The CDR3 runs 13 residues. The CDR3 DNA follows: TGTGCCAGCAGGGAGCAGGGGCAAGAGACCCAGTACTTC. It yields the protein CASREQGQETQYF.

The chain carries TRBV5-4 and TRBJ1-6; perhaps TRBD1 as D (6 bases). Germline loops: CDR1 SGHNT, CDR2 YYREEE (reference sequence). The CDR3 runs 15 residues. Deletions cut 4 bases from V and 2 bases from J, with 10 bases between. As DNA, the CDR3 is TGTGCCAGCAGCCCGTGGACAGCCTATAATTCACCCCTCCACTTT. It is translated as CASSPWTAYNSPLHF.

The chain employs TRBV11-2 and TRBJ2-5, with D unresolved. CDR3 length equals 15 residues. V lost 0 bases to trimming and J lost 1 base, with 9 bases between them. The V gene's germline CDR1 is SGHAT and CDR2 FQNNGV. CDR3 DNA: TGTGCCAGCAGCTTAGATCGGACCCTCCAAGAGACCCAGTACTTC. This translates into CASSLDRTLQETQYF.

This chain joins TRBV12-2 and TRBJ1-5; TRBD1 is the table's D call and was not checked against the DNA. TRBV12-2 is tagged as a pseudogene. The CDR3 extends over 17 amino acids. The CDR3 here is CASRLPRQLHSNQPQHF. The CDR3 DNA is TGTGCAAGTCGCTTACCCCGACAGCTCCATAGCAATCAGCCCCAGCATTTT.